This T cell receptor beta chain was sequenced during a study of T cells after yellow fever vaccination. Synthesis of TCR cDNA relied on 5'RACE template switching, which attached a universal primer site and UMIs. TCRdb fed the 5' RACE reads into MiXCR, producing one record per CDR3 protein. This sample has nearly 70,000 distinct CDR3 sequences, with approximately 7% found just once. This clonotype was recorded at least ten times. The CDR3 spans 13 residues. V gave up 5 bases and J gave up 2 bases, with 10 bases separating them. The germline V gene encodes CDR1 MNHEY and CDR2 SVGEGT. The source material was CD8+ T cells sorted from PBMCs, sampled about 49 days after the first yellow fever vaccination. This TCR was recovered from a man aged 18 to 30 who received the YFV17D yellow fever vaccine. This chain joins TRBV6-2 or TRBV6-3 and TRBJ2-7; no definite D call. CDR3 DNA: TGTGCCAGCAGTCTATCGGGCGCCTACGAGCAGTACTTC. Translating it yields CASSLSGAYEQYF.